These 2 T cell receptor beta chains share one sample of origin, sequenced in a study of T cell repertoires in cytomegalovirus infection. Using its own MiXCR run on the reads, TCRdb lists one record per CDR3 protein. Of 200,000 or so distinct CDR3 sequences detected, about 20% appear once; the ten largest clones hold 2.9%. Sequences were obtained from PBMCs. The receptors were sampled from a human donor in good health (CMV status not recorded). Some clones in this sample may be carry-over from other donors' samples.

This clonotype was counted only a few times. The chain is built from TRBV20-1 and TRBJ1-5, with 7 bases lining up with TRBD1. CDR1 and CDR2 (germline): DFQATT, SNEGSKA (reference sequence). V was pared by 1 base and J by 2 bases, with 2 bases of the junction left unmatched. This CDR3 spans 14 amino acids. In DNA form, the CDR3 reads TGCAGTGCTAGAGTCGGACAGGGCAATCAGCCCCAGCATTTT. Protein sequence: CSARVGQGNQPQHF.

The CDR3 nucleotides read TGCGCCAGCAGCTTAAATCCGACAGGGGGGTACTACGAGCAGTACTTC. Amino acid sequence: CASSLNPTGGYYEQYF. The chain employs TRBV5-1 and TRBJ2-7, with 9 bases that match TRBD1. The V and J ends lost 2 bases and 3 bases, in that order; junction bases with no gene match: 9. The germline V gene encodes CDR1 SGHRS and CDR2 YFSETQ. This CDR3 spans 16 amino acids.